The 16 T cell receptor beta chains listed next were all sequenced from one sample in a study of blood T cell repertoires in COVID-19. Sequencing used immunoSEQ multiplex PCR; TCRdb keeps in-frame clones, though not all of them. The sample contains just over 60,000 clones, about three quarters of which appear only once. The sequenced sample consisted of peripheral blood. These receptors were obtained from a young man with COVID-19, enrolled during active disease.

This clone was picked up a small number of times. The chain has TRBV28 and TRBJ2-1; weak D call: TRBD1 (6 bases). This CDR3 has 13 residues. V was pared by 5 bases and J by 6 bases, with 11 bases between. Germline V CDR1 and CDR2: MDHEN, SYDVKM. CDR3 DNA: TGTGCCAGCAGTCCGACAGGTCTCAATGAGCAGTTCTTC. Protein: CASSPTGLNEQFF.

J is TRBJ2-1 and V is TRBV30, with TRBD1 identical over 9 bases. The J segment lost 9 bases and the V segment lost 6 bases, leaving 6 bases of the junction unmatched. This CDR3 has 12 residues. Germline assignment: CDR1 GTSNPN and CDR2 SVGIG (reference sequence). In nucleotides, the CDR3 is TGTGCCTGTTCGGGACAGGGAATTGAGCAGTTCTTC. Protein sequence: CACSGQGIEQFF. Looking up the rest from reference TRBV30 and TRBJ2-1 gives the full variable domain: SQTIHQWPATLVQPVGSPLSLECTVEGTSNPNLYWYRQAAGRGLQLLFYSVGIGQISSEVPQNLSASRPQDRQFILSSKKLLLSDSGFYLCACSGQGIEQFFGPGTRLTVL.

This chain links TRBV10-3 with TRBJ2-3; 8 nucleotides line up with TRBD2. Germline V gene data show CDR1 as ENHRY and CDR2 as SYGVKD. After removal of 4 bases from V and 1 base from J, the junction contained 4 bases not matched to a gene. The CDR3 covers 15 residues. The CDR3 loop is CAISGGLGGTDTQYF. CDR3 sequence (DNA): TGTGCCATCAGTGGGGGACTAGGGGGCACAGATACGCAGTATTTT.

The chain links TRBV19 to TRBJ2-7; 12 bases fit TRBD1. The CDR3 contains 15 residues. Germline trimming cut 5 bases from V and 9 bases from J; bases unmatched to any gene: 11. The V gene's germline CDR1 is LNHDA and CDR2 SQIVND (reference sequence). The CDR3 loop is CASSLRGTGGLWQYF. CDR3 nucleotides: TGTGCCAGTAGTCTTCGCGGGACAGGGGGCTTATGGCAGTACTTC. The full variable domain, rest sourced from reference TRBV19 and TRBJ2-7, is DGGITQSPKYLFRKEGQNVTLSCEQNLNHDAMYWYRQDPGQGLRLIYYSQIVNDFQKGDIAEGYSVSREKKESFPLTVTSAQKNPTAFYLCASSLRGTGGLWQYFGPGTRLTVT.

The V and J genes are TRBV5-6 and TRBJ2-7, with a weak D call TRBD2 (6 bases). V gave up 0 bases and J gave up 0 bases, with 10 bases separating them. CDR1 and CDR2 (germline): SGHDT, YYEEEE. The CDR3 loop spans 15 amino acids. The CDR3, as DNA: TGTGCCAGCAGCTTGGGCGGGGCCCCCTCCTACGAGCAGTACTTC. Translating it yields CASSLGGAPSYEQYF.

V usage is TRBV7-2 and J usage is TRBJ1-3; TRBD1 matches at 7 bases. CDR3 length: 17 residues. V shed 5 bases and J 1 base; nucleotides not matched to a gene: 11. Per the germline V gene, CDR1 is SGHTA and CDR2 is FQGNSA. In DNA form, the CDR3 reads TGTGCCAGCAGCCCTACAGGGGTGCCAGAGTCTGGAAACACCATATATTTT. This encodes CASSPTGVPESGNTIYF.

The chain employs TRBV7-2 and TRBJ2-1; D gene ambiguous. With 5 bases removed from V and 8 bases from J, the gap between germline ends came to 10 bases. This CDR3 spans 12 amino acids. Germline values: CDR1 SGHTA, CDR2 FQGNSA. The CDR3 sequence is CASSPQTYEQFF. CDR3 nucleotide sequence: TGTGCCAGCAGCCCTCAGACTTATGAGCAGTTCTTC.

The CDR3 region has the DNA TGCGCCAGCAGTTTGAGGGGGACCGGAGTATCTTTGAGCAATGAGCAGTTCTTC. This sequence encodes CASSLRGTGVSLSNEQFF. The chain carries TRBV5-1 and TRBJ2-1; possibly TRBD1 for D (6 bases). Deletions cut 5 bases from V and 6 bases from J, with 27 bases between. CDR3 length: 18 residues. CDR1 and CDR2 (germline): SGHRS, YFSETQ.

CDR3: CASSVGEAPTYNEQFF. DNA for the CDR3: TGTGCCAGCAGCGTAGGCGAGGCCCCAACCTACAATGAGCAGTTCTTC. The V and J genes are TRBV9 and TRBJ2-1; D remains ambiguous. The V gene lost 0 bases and the J gene lost 2 bases, with 12 bases spanning the gap. Germline V CDR1 and CDR2: SGDLS, YYNGEE. CDR3 length: 16 residues.

Here the CDR3 reads CATSDPGSGGTYEQYF. The CDR3 DNA reads TGTGCCACCAGTGATCCCGGTAGCGGGGGGACCTACGAGCAGTACTTC. J is TRBJ2-7 and V is TRBV24-1; 10 bases line up with TRBD2. CDR1 KGHDR and CDR2 SFDVKD come from the germline V gene. V lost 3 bases to trimming and J lost 2 bases; unmatched junction nucleotides: 6. The CDR3 sequence is 16 residues long.

The chain employs TRBV10-3 and TRBJ2-7; 9 positions agree with TRBD1. Germline assignment: CDR1 ENHRY and CDR2 SYGVKD. CDR3 length equals 12 residues. V lost 10 bases, J lost 3 bases, and 4 bases stayed unmatched. The CDR3 is CATAGQGYEQYF. In nucleotides, the CDR3 is TGTGCCACCGCGGGACAGGGCTACGAGCAGTACTTC.

The chain is built from TRBV30 and TRBJ2-7; D is perhaps TRBD1 (6 bases). The CDR3 covers 17 residues. The germline CDR1 and CDR2 sequences are GTSNPN and SVGIG (reference sequence). V lost 0 bases, J lost 5 bases, and 23 bases lay in between. The CDR3 region is CAWSVNFGTRYPHEQYF. CDR3 in DNA: TGTGCCTGGAGTGTAAACTTTGGGACACGATATCCTCACGAGCAGTACTTC.

This clone was observed a single time. This chain links TRBV19 with TRBJ2-3, with 7 bases aligning to TRBD1. Germline-derived CDR1 and CDR2 are LNHDA and SQIVND (reference sequence). V shed 5 bases and J 1 base; nucleotides not matched to a gene: 6. The CDR3 runs 15 residues. The DNA for the CDR3 is TGTGCCAGTAGTCCCAGACAGGGAGGCACAGATACGCAGTATTTT. It specifies CASSPRQGGTDTQYF.

The rearrangement uses TRBV28 and TRBJ1-5; perhaps TRBD1 as D (6 bases). V was clipped by 1 base and J by 2 bases, with 9 bases between them. This CDR3 spans 15 amino acids. Germline V gene lookup returns CDR1 MDHEN and CDR2 SYDVKM. The CDR3 region has the DNA TGTGCCAGCAGTTTATATAACAGGGGCAATCAGCCCCAGCATTTT. Amino acid sequence: CASSLYNRGNQPQHF.

The chain recombines TRBV15 with TRBJ2-5, with D unclear. V was clipped by 1 base and J by 5 bases, with 8 bases between them. The germline CDR1 and CDR2 sequences are LNHNV and YYDKDF (reference sequence). The length of the CDR3 is 13 residues. The CDR3 sequence is CATSRGLLETQYF. The CDR3 nucleotides read TGTGCCACCAGCAGAGGACTTCTGGAGACCCAGTACTTC.

The chain combines TRBV30 with TRBJ2-5, with 9 bases matching TRBD1. The CDR3 contains 14 residues. With V trimmed by 3 bases and J by 3 bases, 5 bases remained unmatched. CDR1 and CDR2 (germline): GTSNPN, SVGIG (reference sequence). Here the CDR3 reads CAWRGTGWKETQYF. The CDR3 coding sequence is TGTGCCTGGAGGGGGACAGGGTGGAAAGAGACCCAGTACTTC.